These 13 T cell receptor beta chains were all obtained from the same sample, sequenced in a study of shared clonotypes between healthy human individuals. TCRdb keeps only in-frame clones here, not all; method: immunoSEQ multiplex PCR. The sample holds 470,000 or so clones, 78% seen once. The source material was PBMCs. These receptors were collected from a woman in her thirties or forties in good health. Some clones in this sample may be carry-over from other donors' samples.

The count of this clone is one. This chain joins TRBV6-4 and TRBJ2-1, with 8 bases that match TRBD2. This CDR3 region has 14 residues. CDR1 is MRHNA, CDR2 SNTAGT, per germline. The J segment lost 5 bases and the V segment lost 4 bases, leaving 4 bases of the junction unmatched. The CDR3 spells CASSAGGDHNEQFF. In nucleotides, the CDR3 is TGTGCCAGCAGTGCGGGAGGGGACCACAATGAGCAGTTCTTC.

The chain combines TRBV7-9 with TRBJ2-3; D might be TRBD1 (6 bases). The V end was cut by 6 bases, the J end by 4 bases, with 11 bases between. The germline V gene has CDR1 SEHNR and CDR2 FQNEAQ (reference sequence). The CDR3 contains 13 residues. The CDR3 nucleotides are TGTGCCAGCAGATCAGGGGTTGCAGATACGCAGTATTTT. Protein sequence: CASRSGVADTQYF.

V usage is TRBV5-1 and J usage is TRBJ1-2; 11 bases agree with TRBD1. The V gene's germline CDR1 is SGHRS and CDR2 YFSETQ. The CDR3 runs to 17 residues. Trimming took 0 bases from V and 0 from J; bases not matched to a gene: 4. The DNA of the CDR3 is TGCGCCAGCAGCTTGGAGGGACAGGGGGAGACTAACTATGGCTACACCTTC. Protein sequence: CASSLEGQGETNYGYTF. Combining the CDR3 with reference TRBV5-1 and TRBJ1-2 gives the whole variable domain KAGVTQTPRYLIKTRGQQVTLSCSPISGHRSVSWYQQTPGQGLQFLFEYFSETQRNKGNFPGRFSGRQFSNSRSEMNVSTLELGDSALYLCASSLEGQGETNYGYTFGSGTRLTVV.

This clone was seen a single time. The rearrangement links TRBV11-2 to TRBJ2-7; D possibly corresponds to TRBD2 (6 bases). Germline assignment: CDR1 SGHAT and CDR2 FQNNGV. The CDR3 is 14 residues long. Trimming pared 2 bases from V and 0 bases from J, leaving 8 bases between. This CDR3 is CASSLSGSSYEQYF. The CDR3 DNA is TGTGCCAGCAGCTTAAGCGGGTCCTCCTACGAGCAGTACTTC.

The chain combines TRBV13 with TRBJ2-7; 7 bases are shared with TRBD1. The CDR3 extends over 15 amino acids. Trimming at V came to 5 bases and at J to 2 bases, leaving 9 bases not matched to a gene. CDR1 is PRHDT and CDR2 is FYEKMQ in the germline V gene (reference sequence). CDR3 sequence: CASSQTPGQTYEQYF. CDR3 DNA sequence: TGTGCCAGCAGCCAAACTCCGGGACAGACCTACGAGCAGTACTTC.

On this clone: A read error is the likely source, as a far larger clone sits one nucleotide away. The gene calls are TRBV30 and TRBJ1-1; D unresolved. The CDR3 length is 14 residues. V lost 3 bases and J 4 bases, leaving 15 bases between the germline ends. CDR1 is GTSNPN and CDR2 is SVGIG in the germline V gene (reference sequence). CDR3 loop: CAWRDSSAGTEAFF. CDR3 in DNA: TGTGCCTGGAGGGACTCGTCGGCGGGCACTGAAGCTTTCTTT.

Concerning this clone itself: One junction end disagrees with the germline gene, perhaps due to a read error. CDR3 coding DNA: TGTGCCAGAAGCGTAGGGACTAGCGACACCGGGGAGCTGTTTTTT. It is translated as CARSVGTSDTGELFF. The gene calls are TRBV9 and TRBJ2-2; TRBD2 agrees at 10 bases. Germline V gene lookup returns CDR1 SGDLS and CDR2 YYNGEE. The CDR3 runs to 15 residues. The variable domain in full, completed from reference TRBV9 and TRBJ2-2, reads DSGVTQTPKHLITATGQRVTLRCSPRSGDLSVYWYQQSLDQGLQFLIQYYNGEERAKGNILERFSAQQFPDLHSELNLSSLELGDSALYFCARSVGTSDTGELFFGEGSRLTVL.

This clone appeared a few times. V usage is TRBV5-1 and J usage is TRBJ2-5; 9 bases line up with TRBD2. The CDR3 is 17 residues long. The V gene's germline CDR1 is SGHRS and CDR2 YFSETQ. After removal of 2 bases from V and 0 bases from J, the junction contained 8 bases not matched to a gene. CDR3 region: CASSFGAGGHYQETQYF. The CDR3, as DNA: TGCGCCAGCAGCTTTGGAGCGGGAGGACACTACCAAGAGACCCAGTACTTC.

V gene TRBV7-2 combines with J gene TRBJ2-7; 13 nucleotides agree with TRBD2. Germline CDR1 reads SGHTA; CDR2 reads FQGNSA. V lost 4 bases and J lost 6; bases outside the gene matches: 12. This CDR3 contains 17 residues. The DNA of the CDR3 is TGTGCCAGCAGCTCACCACCCGGGACTAGCGGGATCTCCGAGCAGTACTTC. Translation gives CASSSPPGTSGISEQYF.

The chain couples TRBV2 to TRBJ1-3; D call uncertain. Germline CDR1 and CDR2: SNHLY and FYNNEI. This CDR3 has 13 residues. The V gene lost 4 bases and the J gene lost 0 bases, with 4 bases spanning the gap. The CDR3 sequence: CASSAFSGNTIYF. The CDR3 DNA reads as TGTGCCAGCAGTGCCTTCTCTGGAAACACCATATATTTT.

The V gene is TRBV11-2, the J gene TRBJ2-2, with no clear D. The V end lost 1 base, the J end lost 8 bases, and 2 bases lay between the germline ends. The CDR3 contains 11 residues. Germline V CDR1 and CDR2: SGHAT, FQNNGV. DNA for the CDR3: TGTGCCAGCAGCTTAGCGGGGGAGCTGTTTTTT. Translated: CASSLAGELFF.

Remarks on this clone: Different DNA sequences within this sample yield the same CDR3. The chain links TRBV9 to TRBJ1-1, with unresolved D. The germline gives CDR1 SGDLS, CDR2 YYNGEE. The CDR3 is 12 residues long. Trimming pared 3 bases from V and 5 bases from J, leaving 8 bases between. The CDR3 loop is CASSATGTEAFF. In nucleotides, the CDR3 is TGTGCCAGCAGCGCCACGGGGACTGAAGCTTTCTTT.

J is TRBJ2-2 and V is TRBV5-5; the D is unclear. Germline CDR1 SGHKS, CDR2 YYEKEE (reference sequence). V was cut by 2 bases and J by 5 bases, with 16 bases left in between. This CDR3 has 16 amino acids. The CDR3 here is CASSFGLGSVTGELFF. The CDR3 bases are TGTGCCAGCAGCTTTGGTTTGGGGTCGGTTACCGGGGAGCTGTTTTTT.